This T cell receptor beta chain was found in a study of PD-1 blockade in classical Hodgkin lymphoma. Study conclusions and caveats: In newly diagnosed patients, baseline TCR diversity was reportedly below that of healthy donors.

Concerning this clone: What it recognizes is unknown.

The time point: cycle 4 day 1 (C4D1), after more than five weeks of nivolumab. The patients all showed relapse after autologous stem cell transplantation, while their brentuximab vedotin exposure varied. Magnetic negative selection was used to purify CD4+ T cells from thawed PBMCs. Best overall response was complete response, partial response or progressive disease in these relapsed/refractory classical Hodgkin lymphoma patients. The CDR3 length is 16 residues. V shed 6 bases and J 5 bases; nucleotides not matched to a gene: 14. CDR1 and CDR2 (germline): SEHNR, FQNEAQ (reference sequence). Sequenced by immunoSEQ multiplex PCR; TCRdb stores in-frame clones only, minus some. The sample comprises about 30,000 clones, about 82% of which are singletons, and approximately 0.65% rests with the top ten.

This sequence joins TRBV7-9 and TRBJ2-3; 7 bases match TRBD2. This receptor was obtained from a human donor with classical Hodgkin lymphoma. This material consisted of CD4+ T cells from blood, taken before the fourth cycle of nivolumab. The CDR3 sequence is CASSENHGGSGDTQYF. Here the CDR3 DNA reads TGTGCCAGCAGTGAGAACCACGGGGGGTCAGGAGATACGCAGTATTTT.